The 25 T cell receptor beta chains listed next were all sequenced from one sample in a study of shared clonotypes between healthy human individuals. Assay: immunoSEQ multiplex PCR; the TCRdb copy retains only in-frame clones and omits some. The data show around 510,000 clones, around 78% seen once. The sample was PBMCs. The receptors here all came from a woman between 40 and 55 years old in good health. Some clones in this sample may be carry-over from other donors' samples.

The chain links TRBV25-1 to TRBJ2-1; 11 bases line up with TRBD2. Trimming removed 7 bases from V and 4 bases from J; junction bases left unmatched: 12. Germline values: CDR1 MGHDK, CDR2 SYGVNS. The CDR3 runs 17 residues. The chain's CDR3 is CASTHQRTSGPYNEQFF. The CDR3 region has the DNA TGTGCCAGCACCCACCAGAGGACTAGCGGGCCTTACAATGAGCAGTTCTTC.

This rearrangement joins TRBV5-4 to TRBJ2-7; 7 nucleotides line up with TRBD1. V dropped 6 bases and J dropped 4; count of bases not matched to a gene: 10. This CDR3 is built from 14 residues. CDR1 is SGHNT and CDR2 is YYREEE in the germline V gene (reference sequence). The CDR3 DNA sequence: TGTGCCAGCAAGGACAGGCCAGAACGATACGAGCAGTACTTC. Its protein product is CASKDRPERYEQYF. Full variable domain (rest looked up from reference TRBV5-4 and TRBJ2-7): ETGVTQSPTHLIKTRGQQVTLRCSSQSGHNTVSWYQQALGQGPQFIFQYYREEENGRGNFPPRFSGLQFPNYSSELNVNALELDDSALYLCASKDRPERYEQYFGPGTRLTVT.

The V gene is TRBV5-4, the J gene TRBJ2-3; no clear D. The V and J ends lost 4 bases and 6 bases respectively, with 18 bases between them. The germline gives CDR1 SGHNT, CDR2 YYREEE (reference sequence). The CDR3 runs 15 residues. CDR3 in amino acids: CASSPSPGVVDTQYF. CDR3 bases: TGTGCCAGCAGCCCTTCCCCTGGCGTGGTGGATACGCAGTATTTT.

J is TRBJ2-2 and V is TRBV4-3; D may be TRBD2 (5 bases). Trimming stripped 4 bases from V and 0 bases from J, with 12 bases between. Germline CDR1 and CDR2: LGHNA and YSLEER. This CDR3 is 16 amino acids long. The CDR3 here is CASSPGLLANTGELFF. CDR3 in DNA: TGCGCCAGCAGCCCCGGACTGCTTGCGAACACCGGGGAGCTGTTTTTT.

This clone was found many times. The chain uses TRBV4-2 and TRBJ2-3, with D maybe TRBD2 (6 bases). Per the germline V gene, CDR1 is LGHNA and CDR2 is YNFKEQ. The CDR3 sequence is 16 residues long. V gave up 1 base and J gave up 7 bases, with 18 bases separating them. The CDR3 is CASSQVGTLRSHTQYF. CDR3 coding DNA: TGTGCCAGCAGCCAAGTCGGGACTCTACGCTCTCATACGCAGTATTTT.

This chain joins TRBV30 and TRBJ2-5; tentative D call: TRBD2 (5 bases). CDR3 length equals 13 residues. Germline V gives CDR1 GTSNPN, CDR2 SVGIG (reference sequence). Trimming stripped 6 bases from V and 5 bases from J, with 16 bases between. For the CDR3, the DNA is TGTGCCTGCTCGGGGTCCGCACGGGAGACCCAGTACTTC. Translation gives CACSGSARETQYF.

The rearrangement links TRBV28 to TRBJ2-3; 8 bases match TRBD1. Germline CDR1 reads MDHEN; CDR2 reads SYDVKM. After removal of 7 bases from V and 11 bases from J, the junction contained 8 bases not matched to a gene. The CDR3 runs to 12 residues. The CDR3 DNA is TGTGCCAGCACCCTCCCGGGACAGGTGCAGTATTTT. Amino acids: CASTLPGQVQYF.

CDR3 in DNA: TGTGCCAGTAGTTGGGACAGGGAAGCCAATCAGCCCCAGCATTTT. Protein product: CASSWDREANQPQHF. The V call is TRBV19, the J call TRBJ1-5; TRBD1 matches 9 bases. The CDR3 runs 15 residues. The ends lost 5 bases at V and 3 bases at J; junction bases unmatched: 5. The germline V gene encodes CDR1 LNHDA and CDR2 SQIVND (reference sequence).

This chain links TRBV5-1 with TRBJ1-6; perhaps TRBD1 as D (5 bases). V was pared by 0 bases and J by 9 bases, with 7 bases between. The CDR3 runs to 13 residues. The germline CDR1 and CDR2 sequences are SGHRS and YFSETQ. CDR3 loop: CASSLAGSSPLHF. CDR3 nucleotide sequence: TGCGCCAGCAGCTTGGCAGGGAGTTCACCCCTCCACTTT.

This clone was seen a single time. The gene calls are TRBV10-3 and TRBJ2-1, with TRBD2 matching over 15 bases. This CDR3 spans 14 amino acids. Germline CDR1 reads ENHRY; CDR2 reads SYGVKD. V lost 10 bases, J lost 9 bases, and 7 bases stayed unmatched. The CDR3 DNA is TGTGCCACAGGACTAGCGGGAGGGCATGGTGAGCAGTTCTTC. It codes for CATGLAGGHGEQFF.

In its sample, this clone was seen many times. The same CDR3 can be traced to other DNA sequences in this sample. CDR3 loop: CASSEYGGFREKLFF. CDR3 sequence (DNA): TGTGCCAGCAGTGAATATGGGGGTTTTCGGGAAAAACTGTTTTTT. The chain combines TRBV25-1 with TRBJ1-4; TRBD1 might be the D (5 bases). The germline V and J ends were trimmed by 0 bases and 8 bases, with 13 bases remaining between them. Germline assignment: CDR1 MGHDK and CDR2 SYGVNS. The CDR3 extends over 15 amino acids.

V is TRBV7-2 and J is TRBJ2-1, with 8 bases fitting TRBD2. V lost 4 bases and J lost 0; bases outside the gene matches: 5. The CDR3 covers 16 residues. CDR1 is SGHTA, CDR2 FQGNSA, per germline. CDR3 nucleotides: TGTGCCAGCAGCTCCTTAGCGGGGCTCTCCTACAATGAGCAGTTCTTC. Translation gives CASSSLAGLSYNEQFF.

The chain couples TRBV28 to TRBJ1-4; TRBD1 is a possible D gene (5 bases). Trimming pared 6 bases from V and 5 bases from J, leaving 16 bases between. Germline V gives CDR1 MDHEN, CDR2 SYDVKM. The CDR3 is 15 residues long. The CDR3 sequence: CASSRSGRTNEKLFF. CDR3 DNA sequence: TGTGCCAGCAGCCGCTCAGGGAGAACAAATGAAAAACTGTTTTTT.

This clone was recorded once. The chain carries TRBV2 and TRBJ1-1; TRBD1 might be the D (5 bases). The V gene lost 0 bases and the J gene lost 10 bases, with 18 bases spanning the gap. The CDR3 sequence is 15 residues long. Germline CDR1 reads SNHLY; CDR2 reads FYNNEI. CDR3 coding DNA: TGTGCCAGCAGTGAAGCCGAAGGGGCTCGGGGTATAGCTTTCTTT. Its protein product is CASSEAEGARGIAFF.

The rearrangement joins TRBV6-1 to TRBJ2-2; D remains ambiguous. V lost 7 bases to trimming and J lost 6 bases, with 18 bases between them. CDR1 and CDR2 (germline): MNHNS, SASEGT. There are 15 residues in the CDR3. The CDR3: CASMEGGRWAGELFF. CDR3 coding DNA: TGTGCCAGCATGGAAGGTGGGCGGTGGGCCGGGGAGCTGTTTTTT.

This clone appeared once. The chain uses TRBV5-6 and TRBJ1-6, with D tentatively TRBD1 (5 bases). This CDR3 is 13 amino acids long. Germline CDR1 reads SGHDT; CDR2 reads YYEEEE. V shed 1 base and J shed 7 bases, with 6 bases lying between them. This CDR3 is CASSLQGNSPLHF. CDR3 nucleotides: TGTGCCAGCAGCTTGCAGGGAAATTCACCCCTCCACTTT.

Points on this clone: Other DNA sequences in this sample translate to the same CDR3. The chain uses TRBV7-6 and TRBJ1-1, with a tentative D call TRBD1 (5 bases). The CDR3 runs to 14 residues. V was pared by 3 bases and J by 1 base, with 9 bases between. In germline, CDR1 is SGHVS, CDR2 FNYEAQ. CDR3 coding DNA: TGTGCCAGCAGCTTGAGTCAGGGGAACACTGAAGCTTTCTTT. It specifies CASSLSQGNTEAFF. The entire variable domain, with the rest obtained from reference TRBV7-6 and TRBJ1-1, is as follows: GAGVSQSPRYKVTKRGQDVALRCDPISGHVSLYWYRQALGQGPEFLTYFNYEAQQDKSGLPNDRFSAERPEGSISTLTIQRTEQRDSAMYRCASSLSQGNTEAFFGQGTRLTVV.

The chain couples TRBV9 to TRBJ2-2; perhaps TRBD2 as D (6 bases). Deletions cut 4 bases from V and 5 bases from J, with 15 bases between. The CDR3 covers 15 residues. CDR1 SGDLS and CDR2 YYNGEE come from the germline V gene. DNA of the CDR3: TGTGCCAGCAGCCCAGGACGGGAGAGAACCGGGGAGCTGTTTTTT. It is translated as CASSPGRERTGELFF.

J is TRBJ2-7 and V is TRBV6-1; 9 bases match TRBD2. V was clipped by 3 bases and J by 7 bases; unmatched bases: 4. Germline lookup yields CDR1 MNHNS and CDR2 SASEGT. This CDR3 contains 13 residues. CDR3 sequence (DNA): TGTGCCAGCAGTGAGGTTCTAGCGGGGGAGCAGTACTTC. Translation: CASSEVLAGEQYF.

The table lists this clone with a count of one. The chain links TRBV27 to TRBJ2-5; TRBD1 aligns across 9 bases. The CDR3 is 15 residues long. V gave up 6 bases and J gave up 2 bases; unmatched junction bases: 7. Germline V CDR1 and CDR2: MNHEY, SMNVEV (reference sequence). The CDR3 DNA reads TGTGCCAGCAGCCCCCAGACAGGGGGACAAGAGACCCAGTACTTC. This encodes CASSPQTGGQETQYF.

The chain couples TRBV27 to TRBJ2-1; D is unresolved. The CDR3 runs to 18 residues. From germline, CDR1 is MNHEY and CDR2 SMNVEV (reference sequence). The germline V and J ends were trimmed by 0 bases and 0 bases, with 15 bases remaining between them. CDR3 amino acids: CASSLSWGRGGSYNEQFF. The CDR3 nucleotides are TGTGCCAGCAGTTTATCTTGGGGTCGTGGCGGCTCCTACAATGAGCAGTTCTTC.

This clone was detected a few times. The chain joins TRBV28 to TRBJ1-2; D is ambiguous. The CDR3 runs 15 residues. Trimming removed 2 bases from V and 5 bases from J, with 15 bases in between. Germline CDR1 and CDR2: MDHEN and SYDVKM. The CDR3 DNA is TGTGCCAGCAGTTTAGGGCAGTCTTCGGGGTATGGCTACACCTTC. This sequence encodes CASSLGQSSGYGYTF.

V is TRBV7-2 and J is TRBJ1-1; a weak D match, TRBD1 (5 bases). Germline loops: CDR1 SGHTA, CDR2 FQGNSA. The CDR3 loop spans 13 amino acids. Trimming stripped 5 bases from V and 10 bases from J, with 17 bases between. The CDR3 region is CASSTMGLPGAFF. CDR3 coding DNA: TGTGCCAGCAGCACAATGGGGCTTCCCGGAGCTTTCTTT. Looking up the rest from reference TRBV7-2 and TRBJ1-1 gives the full variable domain: GAGVSQSPSNKVTEKGKDVELRCDPISGHTALYWYRQSLGQGLEFLIYFQGNSAPDKSGLPSDRFSAERTGGSVSTLTIQRTQQEDSAVYLCASSTMGLPGAFFGQGTRLTVV.

This chain connects TRBV4-3 to TRBJ2-3; no clear D. V lost 0 bases, J lost 8 bases, and 15 bases lay in between. CDR1 LGHNA and CDR2 YSLEER come from the germline V gene. The CDR3 totals 15 residues. Here the CDR3 reads CASSQDHTSMVTQYF. CDR3 in DNA: TGCGCCAGCAGCCAAGATCATACGTCGATGGTTACGCAGTATTTT.

This clone was picked up one time. CDR3 nucleotide sequence: TGTGCCAGCAGCGTAGGGACTAGCGTCTACAATGAGCAGTTCTTC. Amino acids: CASSVGTSVYNEQFF. The V and J genes are TRBV9 and TRBJ2-1, with 9 bases matching TRBD2. The CDR3 length is 15 residues. Germline CDR1 reads SGDLS; CDR2 reads YYNGEE. J lost 3 bases, V lost 0 bases, and 1 base had no gene match.